The T cell receptor (beta chain) under discussion was sequenced for a study of T cell repertoires in cytomegalovirus infection. TCRdb processed the reads anew with MiXCR; each CDR3 protein has one entry. The repertoire includes approximately 1,000,000 distinct CDR3 sequences, less than 35% of them detected once, and over 12% sits in the top ten. This clonotype was detected many times. The antigen remains unidentified. Germline assignment: CDR1 MNHNS and CDR2 SASEGT. This CDR3 spans 16 amino acids. Trimming cost V 5 bases and J 4 bases; bases outside gene matches: 13. This specimen consisted of cultured CD8+ T cells from PBMCs, obtained from culture after CMV antigen stimulation. This clonotype was obtained from a human donor in good health (CMV status not recorded). Some clones in this sample may be carry-over from other donors' samples. The chain joins TRBV6-1 to TRBJ2-5, with TRBD1 matching over 7 bases. In nucleotides, the CDR3 is TGTGCCAGCAGTCGTAGGGACAGCCCAGCCCGAGAGACCCAGTACTTC. Translation gives CASSRRDSPARETQYF.